This passage covers 28 T cell receptor beta chains from one sample sequenced in a study of T cell responses to AZD1222 COVID-19 vaccine. TCRdb keeps only in-frame clones here, not all; method: immunoSEQ multiplex PCR. The sample holds approximately 71,000 clones, 85% to 90% seen once. The sample in question was peripheral blood, obtained on day 0 of AZD1222 vaccination. These TCRs come from an adult in good health.

This chain links TRBV11-2 with TRBJ2-7, with D perhaps matching TRBD1 (6 bases). Germline values: CDR1 SGHAT, CDR2 FQNNGV. The V end lost 4 bases, the J end lost 1 base, and 11 bases lay between the germline ends. CDR3 length: 14 residues. The CDR3 sequence: CASSSPDRSYEQYF. For the CDR3, the DNA is TGTGCCAGCAGCTCGCCGGACAGATCCTACGAGCAGTACTTC.

The chain couples TRBV7-2 to TRBJ2-1; D remains unclear. CDR3 length: 13 amino acids. Trimming stripped 1 base from V and 3 bases from J, with 4 bases between. The V gene's germline CDR1 is SGHTA and CDR2 FQGNSA. CDR3 sequence: CASSLDNYNEQFF. DNA of the CDR3: TGTGCCAGCAGCTTAGACAACTACAATGAGCAGTTCTTC.

This chain connects TRBV11-2 to TRBJ2-1, with TRBD2 matching over 12 bases. The CDR3 length is 16 residues. The ends lost 4 bases at V and 7 bases at J; junction bases unmatched: 8. Per germline, CDR1 SGHAT and CDR2 FQNNGV. As DNA, the CDR3 is TGTGCCAGCAGCTCCCGACTAGCGGGAGATGGTAATGAGCAGTTCTTC. Translating it yields CASSSRLAGDGNEQFF.

The J gene is TRBJ2-5, the V gene TRBV2, with D unclear. This CDR3 contains 13 residues. V lost 7 bases and J lost 3, with 12 bases in between. CDR1 and CDR2 (germline): SNHLY, FYNNEI. CDR3 protein: CASISAAKETQYF. The CDR3 DNA is TGTGCCAGCATCTCCGCTGCGAAAGAGACCCAGTACTTC.

This chain links TRBV5-4 with TRBJ1-1; maybe TRBD1 (5 bases). V lost 4 bases, J lost 2 bases, and 12 bases lay in between. The CDR3 runs 14 residues. The germline CDR1 and CDR2 sequences are SGHNT and YYREEE (reference sequence). CDR3 nucleotides: TGTGCCAGCAGCCCCGGGGGTCTAAACACTGAAGCTTTCTTT. Encoded protein: CASSPGGLNTEAFF.

CDR3 sequence reads: CASSNQASDTDTQYF. The CDR3 DNA reads TGCGCCAGCAGCAATCAAGCTAGCGACACAGATACGCAGTATTTT. The chain joins TRBV4-1 to TRBJ2-3; D may be TRBD2 (6 bases). The CDR3 contains 15 residues. Germline V gene sequence: CDR1 MGHRA, CDR2 YSYEKL. Trimming took off 5 bases at V and 2 bases at J, with 14 bases between the two ends.

V and J are TRBV28 and TRBJ2-7; 9 bases map to TRBD2. V shed 3 bases, J shed 1 base, and the junction held 4 bases outside the gene matches. This CDR3 is built from 15 residues. Germline assignment: CDR1 MDHEN and CDR2 SYDVKM. CDR3 DNA: TGTGCCAGCAGTTTCGCGGGAGGGCTATCCTACGAGCAGTACTTC. It yields the protein CASSFAGGLSYEQYF.

The genes are TRBV5-1 and TRBJ1-5; TRBD1 might be the D (5 bases). The V end lost 0 bases, the J end lost 4 bases, and 5 bases lay between the germline ends. The CDR3 contains 13 residues. From germline, CDR1 is SGHRS and CDR2 YFSETQ. CDR3: CASSLDRNQPQHF. The CDR3 DNA follows: TGCGCCAGCAGCTTGGACAGGAATCAGCCCCAGCATTTT.

The chain has TRBV5-4 and TRBJ2-7; D is possibly TRBD1 (5 bases). CDR3 length: 14 residues. Germline assignment: CDR1 SGHNT and CDR2 YYREEE (reference sequence). With 1 base removed from V and 5 bases from J, the gap between germline ends came to 13 bases. The DNA for the CDR3 is TGTGCCAGCAGCTTGAATGTCGAAGGGGACGAGCAGTACTTC. Its protein is CASSLNVEGDEQYF.

The rearrangement uses TRBV11-2 and TRBJ2-6; 10 bases line up with TRBD1. Germline V lookup: CDR1 SGHAT, CDR2 FQNNGV. There are 13 residues in the CDR3. CDR3 amino acids: CAGQGSGANVLTF. DNA of the CDR3: TGTGCGGGACAGGGGAGCGGGGCCAACGTCCTGACTTTC.

The gene calls are TRBV4-1 and TRBJ1-2; TRBD1 is a possible D gene (6 bases). The CDR3 has 14 residues. V lost 1 base and J lost 5, with 11 bases in between. Germline V gene data show CDR1 as MGHRA and CDR2 as YSYEKL. The CDR3 DNA is TGCGCCAGCAGCCAAGGCAGGGGCAAATATGGCTACACCTTC. Protein sequence: CASSQGRGKYGYTF.

The chain is built from TRBV2 and TRBJ2-7, with 11 bases aligning to TRBD2. This CDR3 region has 14 residues. V was clipped by 7 bases and J by 1 base; unmatched bases: 3. Germline CDR1 is SNHLY and CDR2 is FYNNEI. The CDR3 sequence: CASTGTSGSYEQYF. The CDR3 DNA is TGTGCCAGCACCGGGACTAGCGGATCCTACGAGCAGTACTTC. Variable domain in full (rest from reference TRBV2 and TRBJ2-7): EPEVTQTPSHQVTQMGQEVILRCVPISNHLYFYWYRQILGQKVEFLVSFYNNEISEKSEIFDDQFSVERPDGSNFTLKIRSTKLEDSAMYFCASTGTSGSYEQYFGPGTRLTVT.

The gene calls are TRBV7-6 and TRBJ2-1, with D perhaps TRBD1 (6 bases). Deletions cut 0 bases from V and 8 bases from J, with 23 bases between. Germline V CDR1 and CDR2: SGHVS, FNYEAQ. This CDR3 has 18 amino acids. CDR3 nucleotide sequence: TGTGCCAGCAGCTTAGCCCCATTAACAGGGCTTGTATCGGATGAGCAGTTCTTC. It encodes CASSLAPLTGLVSDEQFF.

The genes are TRBV7-9 and TRBJ2-5; D might be TRBD1 or TRBD2, each matching 5 bases. Trimming removed 4 bases at V and 5 bases at J, with 14 bases between. Germline V gives CDR1 SEHNR, CDR2 FQNEAQ (reference sequence). This CDR3 region has 14 residues. CDR3 DNA: TGTGCCAGCAGCTCCCGGGACGCCGGGGAGACCCAGTACTTC. It specifies CASSSRDAGETQYF.

The chain is built from TRBV6-5 and TRBJ1-1; D might be TRBD1 (6 bases). Germline CDR1 reads MNHEY; CDR2 reads SVGAGI. CDR3 length: 13 amino acids. V was pared by 6 bases and J by 7 bases, with 15 bases between. CDR3 coding DNA: TGTGCCAGCAGCCTCGACAGGAAGGATGAAGCTTTCTTT. The encoded protein is CASSLDRKDEAFF.

This chain connects TRBV7-9 to TRBJ2-4; 12 nucleotides line up with TRBD2. The trim removed 7 bases at V and 8 bases at J, leaving 6 bases unmatched. Germline V gene data show CDR1 as SEHNR and CDR2 as FQNEAQ (reference sequence). This CDR3 region has 14 residues. This CDR3 reads CASNRLAGEDIQYF. For the CDR3, the DNA is TGTGCCAGCAACCGACTAGCGGGAGAAGACATTCAGTACTTC.

The gene calls are TRBV27 and TRBJ1-1; unclear D gene. The CDR3 spans 13 residues. V lost 2 bases and J 0 bases, leaving 4 bases between the germline ends. Germline V gives CDR1 MNHEY, CDR2 SMNVEV (reference sequence). CDR3 nucleotide sequence: TGTGCCAGCAGTTTAGGGATGAACACTGAAGCTTTCTTT. Translation: CASSLGMNTEAFF.

This chain connects TRBV6-1 to TRBJ1-1; unclear D gene. V lost 3 bases and J 1 base, leaving 12 bases between the germline ends. This CDR3 is 15 amino acids long. Per germline, CDR1 MNHNS and CDR2 SASEGT. CDR3 residues: CASSDGSTANTEAFF. The CDR3, as DNA: TGTGCCAGCAGTGATGGGTCTACCGCGAACACTGAAGCTTTCTTT.

This chain uses TRBV18 with TRBJ1-2, with D possibly TRBD1 on 6 matching bases. CDR1 KGHSH and CDR2 LQKENI come from the germline V gene. The CDR3 is made up of 14 amino acids. V was shortened by 4 bases and J by 2 bases, with 11 bases between the two germline ends. CDR3 bases: TGTGCCAGCTCACAGACAGGCCTCAACTATGGCTACACCTTC. Its translation is CASSQTGLNYGYTF.

The rearrangement links TRBV5-6 to TRBJ1-2; D unclear. Germline values: CDR1 SGHDT, CDR2 YYEEEE. With 0 bases removed from V and 4 bases from J, the gap between germline ends came to 13 bases. The CDR3 has 15 amino acids. For the CDR3, the DNA is TGTGCCAGCAGCTTGGCCTCGGCGGAGAGCTATGGCTACACCTTC. Translation gives CASSLASAESYGYTF. Complete variable domain (other parts from reference TRBV5-6 and TRBJ1-2): DAGVTQSPTHLIKTRGQQVTLRCSPKSGHDTVSWYQQALGQGPQFIFQYYEEEERQRGNFPDRFSGHQFPNYSSELNVNALLLGDSALYLCASSLASAESYGYTFGSGTRLTVV.

The chain uses TRBV10-1 and TRBJ2-1, with TRBD2 matching over 10 bases. The CDR3 is made up of 16 amino acids. The junction had 11 bases not matched to a gene; V was cut back by 4 bases and J by 8 bases. Germline V gene data show CDR1 as WNHNN and CDR2 as SYGVQD (reference sequence). The CDR3 loop reads CASSGGGTSGIYEQFF. The CDR3 DNA reads TGCGCCAGCAGTGGCGGGGGAACTAGCGGGATTTATGAGCAGTTCTTC.

The chain combines TRBV4-2 with TRBJ2-3, with 14 nucleotides matching TRBD2. This CDR3 has 16 residues. With 4 bases clipped from V and 3 bases from J, the junction kept 3 bases outside the gene matches. Per germline, CDR1 LGHNA and CDR2 YNFKEQ. As DNA, the CDR3 is TGTGCCAGCAGCCCCAGACTAGCGGGGGGGACAGATACGCAGTATTTT. Residues: CASSPRLAGGTDTQYF.

V is TRBV6-5 and J is TRBJ1-3, with D tentatively TRBD1 (5 bases). Germline CDR1 is MNHEY and CDR2 is SVGAGI. Between the trimmed V and J ends, which lost 10 bases and 0 bases, there was a span of 10 bases. This CDR3 spans 13 amino acids. CDR3 DNA sequence: TGTGCCACCACAGGCGTCTCTGGAAACACCATATATTTT. Translating gives CATTGVSGNTIYF.

The chain is built from TRBV18 and TRBJ1-6; D call uncertain. V was cut by 4 bases and J by 10 bases, with 14 bases left in between. The CDR3 extends over 14 amino acids. Germline assignment: CDR1 KGHSH and CDR2 LQKENI. The CDR3 sequence is CASSRSGERSPLHF. The CDR3 nucleotides are TGTGCCAGCTCACGATCCGGGGAACGGTCACCCCTCCACTTT.

The gene calls are TRBV19 and TRBJ2-7; tentatively, D is TRBD1 (6 bases). The CDR3 is made up of 15 amino acids. V was clipped by 0 bases and J by 3 bases, with 12 bases between them. Looked up from germline, CDR1 is LNHDA and CDR2 is SQIVND (reference sequence). CDR3 sequence: CASSIETGLNYEQYF. The CDR3 DNA reads as TGTGCCAGTAGTATAGAAACAGGGTTGAACTACGAGCAGTACTTC.

The V gene is TRBV4-3, the J gene TRBJ1-3; no definite D call. The CDR3 is made up of 17 amino acids. The V and J ends lost 6 bases and 0 bases respectively, with 18 bases between them. Germline values: CDR1 LGHNA, CDR2 YSLEER. CDR3 residues: CASSPEKSSDSGNTIYF. The CDR3 DNA is TGCGCCAGCAGTCCTGAGAAAAGCAGTGACTCTGGAAACACCATATATTTT.

This clone was counted between two and nine times. The chain uses TRBV20-1 and TRBJ1-6; D gene uncertain. Per the germline V gene, CDR1 is DFQATT and CDR2 is SNEGSKA (reference sequence). This CDR3 comprises 13 residues. Trimming took off 3 bases at V and 6 bases at J, with 9 bases between the two ends. CDR3 sequence: CSASLAANSPLHF. The CDR3 bases are TGCAGTGCTAGTTTGGCCGCTAATTCACCCCTCCACTTT.

This chain joins TRBV3-1 (or the pseudogene TRBV3-2) and TRBJ1-2; TRBD1 is a possible D gene (5 bases). This CDR3 contains 16 residues. V was trimmed by 5 bases and J by 4 bases, leaving 20 bases between them. Looked up from germline, CDR1 is LGHDT and CDR2 is YNNKEL (reference sequence). As DNA, the CDR3 is TGTGCCAGCAGCGATAAGTATCGGGGAGGGGTCTATGGCTACACCTTC. Protein: CASSDKYRGGVYGYTF.